This T cell receptor beta chain was obtained from a study of CD8+CD57+ T cells in acquired aplastic anemia. Study background: In CD4+ cells, healthy donors produced an average of around 11 million reads.

At least ten counts were recorded for this clonotype. The antigen is not known. V shed 3 bases and J shed 6 bases, with 18 bases lying between them. The CDR3 contains 16 residues. Germline loops: CDR1 LNHDA, CDR2 SQIVND (reference sequence). Study results and caveats: Found in both controls and patients were around 31 CD8+ CDR3 sequences.

Genomic DNA served as template for TCR beta VDJ and CDR3 profiling. TCRdb ran MiXCR on the reads and lists one entry per CDR3 protein. The sample lists 400,000 to 450,000 distinct CDR3 sequences, approximately 70% occurring once. This receptor was obtained from a human donor in good health, serving as a control. The sequenced sample consisted of sorted CD4+, CD8+, or CD8+CD57+ T cells (not recorded which) from PBMCs. The rearrangement links TRBV19 to TRBJ1-5; possible D gene TRBD1, 5 bases. The CDR3 loop is CASSMWAGTFGQPQHF. As DNA, the CDR3 is TGTGCCAGTAGTATGTGGGCAGGGACGTTTGGTCAGCCCCAGCATTTT.